The rows below give T cell receptor beta chains drawn from one sample of a study of Graves' ophthalmopathy and Graves' hyperthyroidism. TCRdb processed the multiplex PCR reads anew with MiXCR; each CDR3 protein has one entry. This sample yields hundreds of thousands of distinct CDR3 sequences, of which about 40% are seen a single time; more than 2.5% belongs to the top ten. The sequenced material came from peripheral blood. These receptors were obtained from an adult man with Graves' ophthalmopathy. CDR3s include the opening cysteine and the closing phenylalanine or tryptophan. D genes are given only for firm matches. Clone size appears in some rows only: once, few, many, or a class for an expanded clone.

CDR3 protein: CAISESRDRSSYEQYF
CDR3 DNA: TGTGCCATCAGTGAGTCCCGGGACAGGAGCTCCTACGAGCAGTACTTC
V gene: TRBV10-3
clone size: .
D gene: TRBD1
J gene: TRBJ2-7

CDR3 protein: CASSYSGGSGANVLTF
CDR3 DNA: TGTGCCAGCAGTTACTCGGGCGGATCTGGGGCCAACGTCCTGACTTTC
V gene: TRBV6-5
clone size: many
D gene: .
J gene: TRBJ2-6

CDR3 protein: CSVIGIGQGYEQYF
CDR3 DNA: TGCAGCGTAATAGGGATTGGACAGGGATACGAGCAGTACTTC
V gene: TRBV29-1
clone size: many
D gene: TRBD1
J gene: TRBJ2-7

CDR3 protein: CSVEGTSGGPGEQYF
CDR3 DNA: TGCAGTGTCGAAGGCACTAGCGGGGGGCCGGGGGAGCAGTACTTC
V gene: TRBV20-1
clone size: few
D gene: TRBD2
J gene: TRBJ2-7

CDR3 protein: CAIRGALTVNYGYTF
CDR3 DNA: TGTGCCATCAGGGGGGCGCTGACAGTGAACTATGGCTACACCTTC
V gene: TRBV10-3
clone size: .
D gene: .
J gene: TRBJ1-2

CDR3 protein: CASSFPTGGEQYF
CDR3 DNA: TGTGCCAGCAGCTTTCCGACGGGGGGGGAGCAGTACTTC
V gene: TRBV11-3
clone size: .
D gene: TRBD2
J gene: TRBJ2-7

CDR3 protein: CASSLQVTDTQYF
CDR3 DNA: TGTGCCAGCAGCTTACAAGTGACAGATACGCAGTATTTT
V gene: TRBV7-9
clone size: .
D gene: .
J gene: TRBJ2-3

CDR3 protein: CATSRATTAQETQYF
CDR3 DNA: TGTGCCACCAGCAGAGCAACGACAGCCCAAGAGACCCAGTACTTC
V gene: TRBV15
clone size: .
D gene: .
J gene: TRBJ2-5

CDR3 protein: CASIALQDRGYQPQHF
CDR3 DNA: TGTGCCAGCATTGCTCTTCAGGACAGGGGGTATCAGCCCCAGCATTTT
V gene: TRBV6-1
clone size: .
D gene: TRBD1
J gene: TRBJ1-5

CDR3 protein: CAINGDGGETQYF
CDR3 DNA: TGTGCCATCAACGGGGACGGTGGAGAGACCCAGTACTTC
V gene: TRBV10-3
clone size: many
D gene: .
J gene: TRBJ2-5

CDR3 protein: CATSPEADNTGELFF
CDR3 DNA: TGTGCCACCAGTCCCGAGGCAGATAACACCGGGGAGCTGTTTTTT
V gene: TRBV24-1
clone size: many
D gene: .
J gene: TRBJ2-2

CDR3 protein: CASSRLQGAYEQYF
CDR3 DNA: TGTGCCAGCAGCCGACTACAGGGGGCCTACGAGCAGTACTTC
V gene: TRBV6-6
clone size: .
D gene: TRBD1
J gene: TRBJ2-7

CDR3 protein: CSSRAPGQGSYGYTF
CDR3 DNA: TGCAGCAGCCGAGCCCCGGGACAGGGGTCTTATGGCTACACCTTC
V gene: TRBV29-1
clone size: .
D gene: TRBD1
J gene: TRBJ1-2

CDR3 protein: CASSIGRLENTEAFF
CDR3 DNA: TGTGCCAGTAGTATAGGTCGCTTAGAGAACACTGAAGCTTTCTTT
V gene: TRBV19
clone size: many
D gene: .
J gene: TRBJ1-1

CDR3 protein: CASSRQGHLYEQYF
CDR3 DNA: TGTGCCAGCAGTCGACAGGGCCACCTCTACGAGCAGTACTTC
V gene: TRBV12-3/TRBV12-4
clone size: many
D gene: TRBD1
J gene: TRBJ2-7

CDR3 protein: CASSPRSVNTEAFF
CDR3 DNA: TGTGCCAGTAGTCCCCGCAGCGTGAACACTGAAGCTTTCTTT
V gene: TRBV19
clone size: many
D gene: .
J gene: TRBJ1-1

CDR3 protein: CSSRTGFDEQYF
CDR3 DNA: TGCAGCTCACGGACAGGGTTCGACGAGCAGTACTTC
V gene: TRBV29-1
clone size: .
D gene: TRBD1
J gene: TRBJ2-7

CDR3 protein: CASSPPLGGAGETQYF
CDR3 DNA: TGTGCCAGCAGCCCCCCCTTAGGGGGCGCGGGGGAGACCCAGTACTTC
V gene: TRBV12-3/TRBV12-4
clone size: few
D gene: .
J gene: TRBJ2-5

CDR3 protein: CRDRTSGANVLTF
CDR3 DNA: TGCAGAGATAGGACCTCTGGGGCCAACGTCCTGACTTTC
V gene: TRBV29-1
clone size: once
D gene: .
J gene: TRBJ2-6

CDR3 protein: CASSFDGSREQYF
CDR3 DNA: TGCGCCAGCAGTTTCGACGGATCGAGGGAGCAGTACTTC
V gene: TRBV5-1
clone size: many
D gene: .
J gene: TRBJ2-7

CDR3 protein: CASSYISPLHF
CDR3 DNA: TGTGCCAGCAGTTACATCTCACCCCTCCACTTT
V gene: TRBV27
clone size: many
D gene: .
J gene: TRBJ1-6

CDR3 protein: CASSYSGRGLEQYF
CDR3 DNA: TGTGCCAGCAGTTACTCGGGCAGGGGCCTCGAGCAGTACTTC
V gene: TRBV6-5
clone size: .
D gene: .
J gene: TRBJ2-7

CDR3 protein: CAISSNAGDGQETQYF
CDR3 DNA: TGTGCCATCAGCTCGAACGCCGGGGATGGCCAAGAGACCCAGTACTTC
V gene: TRBV10-3
clone size: .
D gene: .
J gene: TRBJ2-5

CDR3 protein: CATSRAQGIGSYEQYF
CDR3 DNA: TGTGCCACCAGCAGAGCCCAGGGAATAGGCTCCTACGAGCAGTACTTC
V gene: TRBV15
clone size: many
D gene: .
J gene: TRBJ2-7

CDR3 protein: CASSYHNQPQHF
CDR3 DNA: TGTGCCAGTAGTTATCACAATCAGCCCCAGCATTTT
V gene: TRBV19
clone size: many
D gene: .
J gene: TRBJ1-5

CDR3 protein: CSVNPGQGTEQYF
CDR3 DNA: TGCAGCGTAAACCCGGGACAGGGGACCGAGCAGTACTTC
V gene: TRBV29-1
clone size: .
D gene: TRBD1
J gene: TRBJ2-7

CDR3 protein: CASSLTGASNQPQHF
CDR3 DNA: TGTGCCAGCAGCCTGACAGGGGCTAGCAATCAGCCCCAGCATTTT
V gene: TRBV7-2
clone size: many
D gene: TRBD1
J gene: TRBJ1-5

CDR3 protein: CASSSGGPTPYEQYF
CDR3 DNA: TGTGCCAGCAGCTCCGGCGGACCGACCCCCTACGAGCAGTACTTC
V gene: TRBV7-9
clone size: many
D gene: .
J gene: TRBJ2-7

CDR3 protein: CSARPNDRGNTEAFF
CDR3 DNA: TGCAGTGCTAGACCGAATGACAGGGGGAACACTGAAGCTTTCTTT
V gene: TRBV20-1
clone size: .
D gene: TRBD1
J gene: TRBJ1-1

CDR3 protein: CASSPYGEGETQYF
CDR3 DNA: TGTGCCAGCAGCCCCTACGGCGAGGGAGAGACCCAGTACTTC
V gene: TRBV14
clone size: many
D gene: .
J gene: TRBJ2-5

CDR3 protein: CASSLDPGYGYTF
CDR3 DNA: TGTGCCAGCAGCTTGGATCCAGGCTATGGCTACACCTTC
V gene: TRBV5-6
clone size: few
D gene: .
J gene: TRBJ1-2

CDR3 protein: CASSPGLAGGETYEQYF
CDR3 DNA: TGTGCCAGCAGCCCGGGACTAGCGGGAGGTGAGACCTACGAGCAGTACTTC
V gene: TRBV2
clone size: once
D gene: TRBD2
J gene: TRBJ2-7

CDR3 protein: CASSEGESDTGELFF
CDR3 DNA: TGTGCCAGCAGTGAAGGGGAGTCGGACACCGGGGAGCTGTTTTTT
V gene: TRBV11-2
clone size: .
D gene: .
J gene: TRBJ2-2

CDR3 protein: CSATSGNEQYF
CDR3 DNA: TGCAGCGCGACTAGCGGGAACGAGCAGTACTTC
V gene: TRBV29-1
clone size: once
D gene: TRBD2
J gene: TRBJ2-7

CDR3 protein: CASVETGDGYTF
CDR3 DNA: TGTGCCAGCGTAGAGACAGGGGATGGCTACACCTTC
V gene: TRBV2
clone size: once
D gene: TRBD1
J gene: TRBJ1-2

CDR3 protein: CASSPPVRGNNSPLHF
CDR3 DNA: TGCGCCAGCAGCCCTCCGGTTAGGGGGAATAATTCACCCCTCCACTTT
V gene: TRBV4-1
clone size: .
D gene: .
J gene: TRBJ1-6

CDR3 protein: CASSEAAPYGYTF
CDR3 DNA: TGTGCCAGCAGTGAAGCGGCACCCTATGGCTACACCTTC
V gene: TRBV10-3
clone size: many
D gene: .
J gene: TRBJ1-2

CDR3 protein: CARGGHEAFF
CDR3 DNA: TGTGCCAGAGGGGGGCACGAAGCTTTCTTT
V gene: TRBV2
clone size: .
D gene: .
J gene: TRBJ1-1

CDR3 protein: CASSYIAVKGGETQYF
CDR3 DNA: TGTGCCAGCAGTTACATAGCCGTTAAAGGAGGGGAGACCCAGTACTTC
V gene: TRBV6-6
clone size: few
D gene: .
J gene: TRBJ2-5

CDR3 protein: CASSSPRDTGELFF
CDR3 DNA: TGTGCCAGCAGTTCGCCCAGGGACACCGGGGAGCTGTTTTTT
V gene: TRBV12-3/TRBV12-4
clone size: few
D gene: .
J gene: TRBJ2-2

CDR3 protein: CATSILGGVEEQYF
CDR3 DNA: TGTGCCACCAGCATTCTGGGAGGGGTGGAAGAGCAGTACTTC
V gene: TRBV15
clone size: many
D gene: TRBD2
J gene: TRBJ2-7

CDR3 protein: CSASTPPTGAAPNTEAFF
CDR3 DNA: TGCAGTGCTTCGACTCCCCCGACAGGAGCTGCCCCCAACACTGAAGCTTTCTTT
V gene: TRBV20-1
clone size: few
D gene: .
J gene: TRBJ1-1

CDR3 protein: CASSYVSQSRGGMHTEAFF
CDR3 DNA: TGTGCCAGCAGTTACGTCAGCCAATCCCGCGGGGGTATGCACACTGAAGCTTTCTTT
V gene: TRBV10-3
clone size: .
D gene: .
J gene: TRBJ1-1

CDR3 protein: CASSPAGLGGGYTEAFF
CDR3 DNA: TGTGCCAGCAGCCCCGCTGGCCTCGGGGGGGGCTACACTGAAGCTTTCTTT
V gene: TRBV7-8
clone size: .
D gene: .
J gene: TRBJ1-1

CDR3 protein: CASSYLGRDSGNTIYF
CDR3 DNA: TGTGCCAGCAGTTACCTCGGACGTGACTCTGGAAACACCATATATTTT
V gene: TRBV6-5
clone size: .
D gene: .
J gene: TRBJ1-3

CDR3 protein: CASSLGKRTDNDNQPQHF
CDR3 DNA: TGTGCCAGCAGTTTAGGCAAGAGGACGGACAATGACAATCAGCCCCAGCATTTT
V gene: TRBV12-3/TRBV12-4
clone size: many
D gene: .
J gene: TRBJ1-5

CDR3 protein: CSASGQGNTIYF
CDR3 DNA: TGCAGTGCTTCTGGACAGGGAAACACCATATATTTT
V gene: TRBV20-1
clone size: .
D gene: .
J gene: TRBJ1-3